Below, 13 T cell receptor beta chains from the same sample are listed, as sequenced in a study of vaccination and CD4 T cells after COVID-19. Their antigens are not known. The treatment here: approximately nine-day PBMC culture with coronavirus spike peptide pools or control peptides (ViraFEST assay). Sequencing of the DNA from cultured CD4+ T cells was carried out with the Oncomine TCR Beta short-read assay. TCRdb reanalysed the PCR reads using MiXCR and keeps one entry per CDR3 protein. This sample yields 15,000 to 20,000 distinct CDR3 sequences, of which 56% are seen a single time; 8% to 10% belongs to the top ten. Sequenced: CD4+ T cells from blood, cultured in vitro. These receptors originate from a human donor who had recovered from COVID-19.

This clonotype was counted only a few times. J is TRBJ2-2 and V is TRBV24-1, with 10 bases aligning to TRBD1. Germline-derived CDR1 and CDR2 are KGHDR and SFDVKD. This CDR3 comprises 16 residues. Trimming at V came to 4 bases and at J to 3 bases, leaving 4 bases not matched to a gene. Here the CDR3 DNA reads TGTGCCACCAGTGACTCCGGGACAGGGGACACCGGGGAGCTGTTTTTT. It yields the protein CATSDSGTGDTGELFF.

In DNA, the CDR3 is TGTGCCAGCACAGACGGGGGTTATGATTCACCCCTCCACTTT. Translating gives CASTDGGYDSPLHF. This chain joins TRBV2 and TRBJ1-6; D is perhaps TRBD1 (5 bases). The V gene's germline CDR1 is SNHLY and CDR2 FYNNEI. The CDR3 is made up of 14 amino acids. The germline V and J ends were trimmed by 7 bases and 8 bases, with 15 bases remaining between them.

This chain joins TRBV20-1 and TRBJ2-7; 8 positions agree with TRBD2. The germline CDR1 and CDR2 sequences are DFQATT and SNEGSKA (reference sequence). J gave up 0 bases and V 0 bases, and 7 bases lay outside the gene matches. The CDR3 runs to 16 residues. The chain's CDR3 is CSARDISGVSSYEQYF. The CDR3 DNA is TGCAGTGCTAGAGATATTAGCGGGGTGAGCTCCTACGAGCAGTACTTC.

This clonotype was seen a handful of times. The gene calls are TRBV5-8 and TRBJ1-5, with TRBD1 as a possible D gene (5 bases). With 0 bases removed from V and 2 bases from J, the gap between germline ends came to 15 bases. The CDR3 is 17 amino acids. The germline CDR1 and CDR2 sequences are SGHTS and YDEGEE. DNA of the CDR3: TGTGCCAGCAGCTTGGGGTTGGGCAGGGTTGGCAATCAGCCCCAGCATTTT. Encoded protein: CASSLGLGRVGNQPQHF. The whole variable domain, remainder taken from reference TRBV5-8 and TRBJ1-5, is EAGVTQSPTHLIKTRGQQATLRCSPISGHTSVYWYQQALGLGLQFLLWYDEGEERNRGNFPPRFSGRQFPNYSSELNVNALELEDSALYLCASSLGLGRVGNQPQHFGDGTRLSIL.

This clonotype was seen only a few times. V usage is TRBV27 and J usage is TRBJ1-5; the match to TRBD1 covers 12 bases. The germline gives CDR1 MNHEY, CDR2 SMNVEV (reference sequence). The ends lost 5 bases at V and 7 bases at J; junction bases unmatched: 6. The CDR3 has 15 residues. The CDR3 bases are TGTGCCAGCAGTCATGGGACAGGGGGCGAGCAGCCCCAGCATTTT. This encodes CASSHGTGGEQPQHF.

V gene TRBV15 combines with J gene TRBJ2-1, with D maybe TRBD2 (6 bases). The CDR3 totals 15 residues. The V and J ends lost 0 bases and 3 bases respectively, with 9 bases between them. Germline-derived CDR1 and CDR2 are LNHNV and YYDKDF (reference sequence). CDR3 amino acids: CATSRDRRGYNEQFF. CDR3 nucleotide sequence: TGTGCCACCAGCAGAGATAGGAGGGGCTACAATGAGCAGTTCTTC. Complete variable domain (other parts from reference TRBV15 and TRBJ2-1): DAMVIQNPRYQVTQFGKPVTLSCSQTLNHNVMYWYQQKSSQAPKLLFHYYDKDFNNEADTPDNFQSRRPNTSFCFLDIRSPGLGDTAMYLCATSRDRRGYNEQFFGPGTRLTVL.

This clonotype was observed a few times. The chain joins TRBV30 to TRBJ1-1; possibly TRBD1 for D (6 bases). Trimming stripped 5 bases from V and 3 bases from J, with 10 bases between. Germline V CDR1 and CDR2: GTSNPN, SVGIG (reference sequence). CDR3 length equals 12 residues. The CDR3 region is CAWSRGYTEAFF. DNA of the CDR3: TGTGCCTGGTCCAGGGGTTACACTGAAGCTTTCTTT.

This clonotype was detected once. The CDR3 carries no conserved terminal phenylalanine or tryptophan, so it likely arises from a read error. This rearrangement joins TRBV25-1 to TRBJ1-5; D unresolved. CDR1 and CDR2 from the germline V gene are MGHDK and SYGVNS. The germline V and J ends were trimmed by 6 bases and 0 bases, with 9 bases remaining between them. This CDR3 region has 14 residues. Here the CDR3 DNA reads TGTGCCAGCAGACCAAGGTATAGCAATCAGCCCCAGCATCTT. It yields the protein CASRPRYSNQPQHL.

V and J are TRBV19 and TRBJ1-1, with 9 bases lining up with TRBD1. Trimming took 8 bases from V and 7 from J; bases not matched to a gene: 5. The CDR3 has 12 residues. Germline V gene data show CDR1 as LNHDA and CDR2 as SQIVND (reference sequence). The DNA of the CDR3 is TGTGCCAGTGCGGGACAGGGCGGTGAAGCTTTCTTT. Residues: CASAGQGGEAFF.

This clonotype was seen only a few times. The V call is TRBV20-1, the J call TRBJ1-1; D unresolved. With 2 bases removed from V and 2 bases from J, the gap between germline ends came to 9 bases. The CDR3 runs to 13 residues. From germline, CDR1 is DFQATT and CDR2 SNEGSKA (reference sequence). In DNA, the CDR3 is TGCAGTGCTAGACCCGACGAAAACACTGAAGCTTTCTTT. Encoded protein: CSARPDENTEAFF.

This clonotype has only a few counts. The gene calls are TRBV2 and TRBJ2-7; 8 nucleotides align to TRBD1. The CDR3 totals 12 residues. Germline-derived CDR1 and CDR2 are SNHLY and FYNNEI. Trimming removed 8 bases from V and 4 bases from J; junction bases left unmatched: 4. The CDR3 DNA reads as TGTGCCAGCGGCCGGACAGGGTACGAGCAGTACTTC. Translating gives CASGRTGYEQYF.

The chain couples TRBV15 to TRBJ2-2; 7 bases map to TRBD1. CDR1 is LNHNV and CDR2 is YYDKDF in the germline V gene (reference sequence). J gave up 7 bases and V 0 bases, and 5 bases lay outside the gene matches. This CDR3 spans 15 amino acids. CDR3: CATSREQGGYGELFF. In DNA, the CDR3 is TGTGCCACCAGCAGAGAACAAGGGGGCTACGGGGAGCTGTTTTTT.

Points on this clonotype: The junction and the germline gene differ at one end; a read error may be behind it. The CDR3 loop reads CVSSFRGGGAGQPQHF. CDR3 DNA: TGTGTCAGCAGTTTTCGTGGGGGGGGCGCGGGTCAGCCCCAGCATTTT. The V and J genes are TRBV12-3 or TRBV12-4 and TRBJ1-5; TRBD1 is a possible D gene (6 bases). The CDR3 consists of 16 residues.